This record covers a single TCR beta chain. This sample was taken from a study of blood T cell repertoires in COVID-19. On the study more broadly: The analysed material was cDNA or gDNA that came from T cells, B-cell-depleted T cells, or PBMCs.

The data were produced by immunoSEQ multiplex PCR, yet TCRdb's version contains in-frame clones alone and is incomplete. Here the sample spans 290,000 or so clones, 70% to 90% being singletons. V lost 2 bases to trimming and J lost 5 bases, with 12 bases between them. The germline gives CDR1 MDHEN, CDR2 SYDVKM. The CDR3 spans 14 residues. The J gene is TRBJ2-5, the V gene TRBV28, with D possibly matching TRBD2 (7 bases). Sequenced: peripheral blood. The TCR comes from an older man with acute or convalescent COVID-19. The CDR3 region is CASSLAGARETQYF. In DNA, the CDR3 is TGTGCCAGCAGTTTAGCGGGGGCTCGGGAGACCCAGTACTTC.